This T cell receptor beta chain was captured in a study of T cell repertoires in cytomegalovirus infection. Study information: Public TCR beta signatures marked donors with CMV infection and the matching HLA. Notes on the study in general: CMV-specific TCR beta clonotypes restricted by HLA-C were the ones dominating the ex vivo response. Accumulated public TCR beta family frequency recognized individuals carrying CMV together with the relevant HLA.

CDR1 is DFQATT, CDR2 SNEGSKA, per germline (reference sequence). V was trimmed by 0 bases and J by 1 base, leaving 18 bases between them. This CDR3 has 17 residues. MiXCR, applied by TCRdb to the reads, yields one record per CDR3 protein. The sample shows tens of thousands of distinct CDR3 sequences, more than 3.5% of them seen only once. There are many counts of this clonotype. Antigen: not known. The receptor was isolated from a human donor in good health (CMV status not recorded). Some clones in this sample may be carry-over from other donors' samples. The chain carries TRBV20-1 and TRBJ1-1; no definite D call. Sequencing was performed on PBMCs. The CDR3 bases are TGCAGTGCTAGAGATAGGTTACGGCAAAGGAAGAACACTGAAGCTTTCTTT. Protein: CSARDRLRQRKNTEAFF.